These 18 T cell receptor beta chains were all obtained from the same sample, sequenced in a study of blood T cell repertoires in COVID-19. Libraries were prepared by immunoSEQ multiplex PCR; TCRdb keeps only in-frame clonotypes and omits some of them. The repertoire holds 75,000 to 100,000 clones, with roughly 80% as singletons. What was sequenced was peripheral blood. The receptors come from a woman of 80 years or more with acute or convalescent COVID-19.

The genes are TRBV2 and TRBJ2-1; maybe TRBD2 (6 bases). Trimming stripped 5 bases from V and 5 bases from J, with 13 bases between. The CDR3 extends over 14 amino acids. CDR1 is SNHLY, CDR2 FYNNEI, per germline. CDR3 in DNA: TGTGCCAGCAGTAAGAGCGGGCCAAACAATGAGCAGTTCTTC. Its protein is CASSKSGPNNEQFF. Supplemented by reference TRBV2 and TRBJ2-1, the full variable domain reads EPEVTQTPSHQVTQMGQEVILRCVPISNHLYFYWYRQILGQKVEFLVSFYNNEISEKSEIFDDQFSVERPDGSNFTLKIRSTKLEDSAMYFCASSKSGPNNEQFFGPGTRLTVL.

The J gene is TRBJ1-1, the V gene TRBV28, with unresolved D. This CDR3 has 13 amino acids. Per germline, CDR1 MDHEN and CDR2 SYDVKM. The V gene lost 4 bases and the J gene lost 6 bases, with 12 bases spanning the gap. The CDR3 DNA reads TGTGCCAGCAGTTCTATCGATGTTGCTGAAGCTTTCTTT. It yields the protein CASSSIDVAEAFF.

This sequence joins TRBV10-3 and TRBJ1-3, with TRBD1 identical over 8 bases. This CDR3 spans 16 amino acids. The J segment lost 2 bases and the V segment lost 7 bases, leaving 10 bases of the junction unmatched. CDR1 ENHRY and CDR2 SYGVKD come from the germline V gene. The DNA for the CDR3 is TGTGCCATCACCCAGGGACAGGAAATAACTGGAAACACCATATATTTT. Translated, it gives CAITQGQEITGNTIYF.

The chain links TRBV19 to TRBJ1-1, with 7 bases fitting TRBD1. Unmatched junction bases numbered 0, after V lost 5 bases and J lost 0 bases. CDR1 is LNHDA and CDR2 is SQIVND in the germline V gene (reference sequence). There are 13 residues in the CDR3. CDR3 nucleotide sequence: TGTGCCAGTAGTGACAGGGTGAACACTGAAGCTTTCTTT. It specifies CASSDRVNTEAFF.

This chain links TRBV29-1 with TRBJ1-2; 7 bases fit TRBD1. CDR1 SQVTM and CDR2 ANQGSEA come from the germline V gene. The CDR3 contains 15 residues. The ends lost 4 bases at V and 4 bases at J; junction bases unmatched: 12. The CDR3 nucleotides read TGCAGCGTTGGACTACCGACAGGGCTAGGCTATGGCTACACCTTC. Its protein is CSVGLPTGLGYGYTF.

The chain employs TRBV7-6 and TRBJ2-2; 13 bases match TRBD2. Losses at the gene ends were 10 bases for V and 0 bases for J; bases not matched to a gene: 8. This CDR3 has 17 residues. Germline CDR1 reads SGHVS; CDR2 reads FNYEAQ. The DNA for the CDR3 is TGTGCCACCGGACTAGCGGGGGCCCTCGCGAACACCGGGGAGCTGTTTTTT. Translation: CATGLAGALANTGELFF.

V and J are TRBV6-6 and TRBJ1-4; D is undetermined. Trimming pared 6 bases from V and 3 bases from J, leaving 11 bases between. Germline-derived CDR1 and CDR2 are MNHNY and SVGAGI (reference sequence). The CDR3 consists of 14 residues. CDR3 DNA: TGTGCCAGCAGGAGCCCGGGAGCTAATGAAAAACTGTTTTTT. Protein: CASRSPGANEKLFF.

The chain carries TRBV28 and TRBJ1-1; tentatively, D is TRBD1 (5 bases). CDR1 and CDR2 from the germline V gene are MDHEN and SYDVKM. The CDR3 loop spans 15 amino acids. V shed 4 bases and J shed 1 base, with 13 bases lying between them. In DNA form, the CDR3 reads TGTGCCAGCAGTTGGGGTGTCGGGGGGAACACTGAAGCTTTCTTT. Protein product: CASSWGVGGNTEAFF.

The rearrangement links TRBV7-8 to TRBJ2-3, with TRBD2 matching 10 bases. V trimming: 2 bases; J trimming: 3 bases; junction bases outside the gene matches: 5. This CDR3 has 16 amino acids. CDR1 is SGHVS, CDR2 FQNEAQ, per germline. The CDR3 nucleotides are TGTGCCAGCAGCTTAAGAGCGGGGGGGCTTACAGATACGCAGTATTTT. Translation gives CASSLRAGGLTDTQYF.

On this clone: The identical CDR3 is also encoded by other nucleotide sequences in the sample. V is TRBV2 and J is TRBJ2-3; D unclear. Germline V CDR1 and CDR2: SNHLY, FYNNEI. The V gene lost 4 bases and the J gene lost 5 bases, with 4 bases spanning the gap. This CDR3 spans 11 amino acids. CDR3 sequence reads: CASSVLDTQYF. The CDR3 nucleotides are TGTGCCAGCAGTGTTCTAGATACGCAGTATTTT.

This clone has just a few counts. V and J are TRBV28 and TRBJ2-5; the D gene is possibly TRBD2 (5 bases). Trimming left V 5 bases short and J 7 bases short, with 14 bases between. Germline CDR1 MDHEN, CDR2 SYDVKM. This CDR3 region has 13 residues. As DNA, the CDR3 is TGTGCCAGCAGTCTCACTAGTATTGCGACCCAGTACTTC. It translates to CASSLTSIATQYF. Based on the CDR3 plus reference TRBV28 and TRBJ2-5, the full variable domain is DVKVTQSSRYLVKRTGEKVFLECVQDMDHENMFWYRQDPGLGLRLIYFSYDVKMKEKGDIPEGYSVSREKKERFSLILESASTNQTSMYLCASSLTSIATQYFGPGTRLLVL.

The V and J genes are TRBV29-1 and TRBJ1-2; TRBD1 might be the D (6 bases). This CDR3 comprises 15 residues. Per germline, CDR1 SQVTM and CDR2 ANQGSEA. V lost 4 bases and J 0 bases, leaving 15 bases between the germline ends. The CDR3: CSVVPAGATNYGYTF. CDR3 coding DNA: TGCAGCGTTGTCCCCGCAGGGGCTACTAACTATGGCTACACCTTC. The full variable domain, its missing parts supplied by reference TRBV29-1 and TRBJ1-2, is SAVISQKPSRDICQRGTSLTIQCQVDSQVTMMFWYRQQPGQSLTLIATANQGSEATYESGFVIDKFPISRPNLTFSTLTVSNMSPEDSSIYLCSVVPAGATNYGYTFGSGTRLTVV.

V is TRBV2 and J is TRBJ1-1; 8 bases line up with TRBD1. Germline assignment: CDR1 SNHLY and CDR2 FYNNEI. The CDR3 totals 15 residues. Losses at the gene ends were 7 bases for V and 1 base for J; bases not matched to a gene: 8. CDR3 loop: CASNFRGQGNTEAFF. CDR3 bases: TGTGCCAGCAACTTCAGGGGGCAGGGGAACACTGAAGCTTTCTTT. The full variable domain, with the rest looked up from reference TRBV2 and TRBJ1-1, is EPEVTQTPSHQVTQMGQEVILRCVPISNHLYFYWYRQILGQKVEFLVSFYNNEISEKSEIFDDQFSVERPDGSNFTLKIRSTKLEDSAMYFCASNFRGQGNTEAFFGQGTRLTVV.

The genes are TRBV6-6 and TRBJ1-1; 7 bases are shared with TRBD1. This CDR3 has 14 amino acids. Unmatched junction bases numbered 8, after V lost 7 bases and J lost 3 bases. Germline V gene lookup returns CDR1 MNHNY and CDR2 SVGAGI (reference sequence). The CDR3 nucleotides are TGTGCCAGCACCCCTAGGGGGCGGTACACTGAAGCTTTCTTT. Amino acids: CASTPRGRYTEAFF.

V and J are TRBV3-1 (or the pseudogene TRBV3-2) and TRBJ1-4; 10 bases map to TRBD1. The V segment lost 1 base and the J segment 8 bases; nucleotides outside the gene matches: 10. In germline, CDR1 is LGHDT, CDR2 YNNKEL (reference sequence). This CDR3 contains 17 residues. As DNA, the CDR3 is TGTGCCAGCAGCCAAGGACCGGGACAGGGGAAGCGAGAAAAACTGTTTTTT. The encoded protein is CASSQGPGQGKREKLFF.

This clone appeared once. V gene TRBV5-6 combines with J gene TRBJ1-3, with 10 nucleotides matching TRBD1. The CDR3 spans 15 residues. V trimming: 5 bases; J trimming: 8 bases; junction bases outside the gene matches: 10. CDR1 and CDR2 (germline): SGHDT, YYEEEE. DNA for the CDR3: TGTGCCAGCAGTTCCCTGGACAGGGGGGAGCACACCATATATTTT. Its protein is CASSSLDRGEHTIYF. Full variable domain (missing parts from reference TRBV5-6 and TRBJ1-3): DAGVTQSPTHLIKTRGQQVTLRCSPKSGHDTVSWYQQALGQGPQFIFQYYEEEERQRGNFPDRFSGHQFPNYSSELNVNALLLGDSALYLCASSSLDRGEHTIYFGEGSWLTVV.

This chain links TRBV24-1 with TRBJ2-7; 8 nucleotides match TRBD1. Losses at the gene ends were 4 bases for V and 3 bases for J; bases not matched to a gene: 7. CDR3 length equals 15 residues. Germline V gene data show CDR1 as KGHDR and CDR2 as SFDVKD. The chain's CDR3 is CATSDPRQGNYEQYF. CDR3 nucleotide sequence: TGTGCCACCAGTGACCCCCGACAGGGGAACTACGAGCAGTACTTC.

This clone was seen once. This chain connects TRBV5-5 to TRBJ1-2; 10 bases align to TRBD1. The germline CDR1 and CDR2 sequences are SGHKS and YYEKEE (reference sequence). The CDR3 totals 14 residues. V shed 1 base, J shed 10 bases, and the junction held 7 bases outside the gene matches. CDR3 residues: CASSLFGDRGTYTF. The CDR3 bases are TGTGCCAGCAGCTTGTTCGGGGACAGGGGAACCTACACCTTC.